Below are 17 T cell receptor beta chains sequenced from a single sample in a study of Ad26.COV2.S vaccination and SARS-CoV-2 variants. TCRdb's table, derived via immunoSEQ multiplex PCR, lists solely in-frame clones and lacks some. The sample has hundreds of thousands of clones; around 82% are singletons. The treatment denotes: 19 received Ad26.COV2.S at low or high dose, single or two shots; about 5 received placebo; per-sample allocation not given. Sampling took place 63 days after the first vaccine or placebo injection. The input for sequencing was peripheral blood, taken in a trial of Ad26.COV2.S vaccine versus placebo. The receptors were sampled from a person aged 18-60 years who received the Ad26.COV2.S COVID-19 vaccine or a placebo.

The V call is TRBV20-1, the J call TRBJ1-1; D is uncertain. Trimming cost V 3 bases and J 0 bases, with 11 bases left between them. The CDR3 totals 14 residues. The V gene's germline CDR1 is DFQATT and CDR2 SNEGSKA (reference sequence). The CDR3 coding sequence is TGCAGTGCTAGTTCTGCCAGGATGAACACTGAAGCTTTCTTT. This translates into CSASSARMNTEAFF.

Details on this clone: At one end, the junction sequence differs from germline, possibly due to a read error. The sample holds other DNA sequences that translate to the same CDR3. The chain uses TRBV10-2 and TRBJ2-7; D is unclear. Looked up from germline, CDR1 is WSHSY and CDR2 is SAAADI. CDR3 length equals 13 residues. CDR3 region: CASSESGVYEQYF. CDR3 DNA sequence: TGCGCCAGCAGTGAGTCTGGAGTATACGAGCAATACTTC.

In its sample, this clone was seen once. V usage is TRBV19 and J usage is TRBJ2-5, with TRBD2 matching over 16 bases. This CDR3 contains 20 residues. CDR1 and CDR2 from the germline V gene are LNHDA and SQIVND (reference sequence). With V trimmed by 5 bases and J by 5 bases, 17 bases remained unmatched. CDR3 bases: TGTGCCAGTAGTCGGTCGGGGACTAGCGGGAGGGTAGGAAGGGAGGAGACCCAGTACTTC. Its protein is CASSRSGTSGRVGREETQYF.

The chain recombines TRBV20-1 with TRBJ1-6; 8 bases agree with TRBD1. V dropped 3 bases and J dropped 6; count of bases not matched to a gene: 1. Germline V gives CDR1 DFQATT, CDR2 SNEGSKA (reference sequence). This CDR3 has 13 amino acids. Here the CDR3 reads CSASTGGNSPLHF. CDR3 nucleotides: TGCAGTGCTAGTACAGGGGGTAATTCACCCCTCCACTTT.

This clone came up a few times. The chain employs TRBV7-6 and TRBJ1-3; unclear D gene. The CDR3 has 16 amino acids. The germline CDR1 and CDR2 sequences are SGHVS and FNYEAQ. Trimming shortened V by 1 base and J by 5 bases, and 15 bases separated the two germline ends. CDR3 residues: CASSLGGPRGRNTIYF. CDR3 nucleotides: TGTGCCAGCAGCTTAGGTGGGCCTCGCGGTCGAAACACCATATATTTT.

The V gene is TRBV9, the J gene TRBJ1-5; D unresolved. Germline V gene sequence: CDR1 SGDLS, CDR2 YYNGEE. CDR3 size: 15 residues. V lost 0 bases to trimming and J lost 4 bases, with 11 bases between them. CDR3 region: CASSVDGDRNQPQHF. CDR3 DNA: TGTGCCAGCAGCGTAGACGGGGATCGGAATCAGCCCCAGCATTTT. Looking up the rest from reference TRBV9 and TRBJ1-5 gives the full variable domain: DSGVTQTPKHLITATGQRVTLRCSPRSGDLSVYWYQQSLDQGLQFLIQYYNGEERAKGNILERFSAQQFPDLHSELNLSSLELGDSALYFCASSVDGDRNQPQHFGDGTRLSIL.

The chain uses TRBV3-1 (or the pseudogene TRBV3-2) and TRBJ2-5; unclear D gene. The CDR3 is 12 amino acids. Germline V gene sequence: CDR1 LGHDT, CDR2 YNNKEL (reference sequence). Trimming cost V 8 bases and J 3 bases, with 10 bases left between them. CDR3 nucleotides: TGTGCCAGCCACCCCGGAGAAGAGACCCAGTACTTC. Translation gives CASHPGEETQYF.

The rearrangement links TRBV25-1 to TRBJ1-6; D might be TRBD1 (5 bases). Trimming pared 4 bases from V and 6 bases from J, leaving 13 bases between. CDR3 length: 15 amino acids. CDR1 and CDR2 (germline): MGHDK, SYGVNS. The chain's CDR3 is CASSASPRGNSPLHF. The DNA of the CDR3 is TGTGCCAGCAGTGCCTCCCCTAGGGGTAATTCACCCCTCCACTTT.

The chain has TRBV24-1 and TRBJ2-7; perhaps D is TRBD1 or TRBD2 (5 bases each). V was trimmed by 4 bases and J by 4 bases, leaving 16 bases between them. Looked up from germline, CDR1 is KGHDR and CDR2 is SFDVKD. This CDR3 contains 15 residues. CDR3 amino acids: CATSEAGTRAYEQYF. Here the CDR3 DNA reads TGTGCCACCAGTGAAGCCGGGACCAGGGCTTACGAGCAGTACTTC.

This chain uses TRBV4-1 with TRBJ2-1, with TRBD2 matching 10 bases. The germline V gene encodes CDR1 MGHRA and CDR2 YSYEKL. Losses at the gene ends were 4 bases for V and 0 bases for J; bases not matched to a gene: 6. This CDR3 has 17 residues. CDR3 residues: CASSRSSGRSSYNEQFF. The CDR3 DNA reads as TGCGCCAGCAGCCGTTCTAGCGGGAGAAGCTCCTACAATGAGCAGTTCTTC.

The CDR3 bases are TGTGCCAGCAGCTCCGCCACCCGACAGAACTATGGCTACACCTTC. Translation: CASSSATRQNYGYTF. This chain uses TRBV7-2 with TRBJ1-2; a possible D gene is TRBD1 (5 bases). V dropped 4 bases and J dropped 2 bases, with 14 bases sitting between them. This CDR3 has 15 residues. CDR1 is SGHTA, CDR2 FQGNSA, per germline. Full variable domain (missing parts from reference TRBV7-2 and TRBJ1-2): GAGVSQSPSNKVTEKGKDVELRCDPISGHTALYWYRQSLGQGLEFLIYFQGNSAPDKSGLPSDRFSAERTGGSVSTLTIQRTQQEDSAVYLCASSSATRQNYGYTFGSGTRLTVV.

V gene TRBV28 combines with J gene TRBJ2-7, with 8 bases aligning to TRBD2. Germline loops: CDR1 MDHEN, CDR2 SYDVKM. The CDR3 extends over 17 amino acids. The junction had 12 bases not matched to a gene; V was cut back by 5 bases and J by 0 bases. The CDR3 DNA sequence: TGTGCCAGCAGTCCTCCGGGGGTCGGGAGGGCCTCCTACGAGCAGTACTTC. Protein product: CASSPPGVGRASYEQYF.

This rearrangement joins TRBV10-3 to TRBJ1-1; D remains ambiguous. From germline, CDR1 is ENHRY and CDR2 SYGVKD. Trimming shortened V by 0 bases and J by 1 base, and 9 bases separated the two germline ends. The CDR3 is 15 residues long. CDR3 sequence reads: CAISESRASNTEAFF. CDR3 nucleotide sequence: TGTGCCATCAGTGAGTCAAGGGCCTCGAACACTGAAGCTTTCTTT.

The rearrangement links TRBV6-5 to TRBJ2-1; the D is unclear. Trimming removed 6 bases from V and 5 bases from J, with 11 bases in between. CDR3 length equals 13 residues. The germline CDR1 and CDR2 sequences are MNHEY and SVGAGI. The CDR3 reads CASRPRPNNEQFF. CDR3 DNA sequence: TGTGCCAGCAGGCCACGACCCAACAATGAGCAGTTCTTC.

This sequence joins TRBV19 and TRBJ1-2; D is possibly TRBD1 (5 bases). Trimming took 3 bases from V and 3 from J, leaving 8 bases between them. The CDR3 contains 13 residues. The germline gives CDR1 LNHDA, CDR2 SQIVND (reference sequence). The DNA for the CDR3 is TGTGCCAGTAGTATCAGGGAGGACTATGGCTACACCTTC. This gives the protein CASSIREDYGYTF. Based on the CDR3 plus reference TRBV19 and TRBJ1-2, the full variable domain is DGGITQSPKYLFRKEGQNVTLSCEQNLNHDAMYWYRQDPGQGLRLIYYSQIVNDFQKGDIAEGYSVSREKKESFPLTVTSAQKNPTAFYLCASSIREDYGYTFGSGTRLTVV.

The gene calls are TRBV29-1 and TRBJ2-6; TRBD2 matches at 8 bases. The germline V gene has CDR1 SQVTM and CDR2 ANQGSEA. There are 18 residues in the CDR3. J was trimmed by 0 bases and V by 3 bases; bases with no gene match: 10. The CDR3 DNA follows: TGCAGCGTTGAGGGGACCGAGCGGGAGCTCTCTGGGGCCAACGTCCTGACTTTC. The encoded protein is CSVEGTERELSGANVLTF.

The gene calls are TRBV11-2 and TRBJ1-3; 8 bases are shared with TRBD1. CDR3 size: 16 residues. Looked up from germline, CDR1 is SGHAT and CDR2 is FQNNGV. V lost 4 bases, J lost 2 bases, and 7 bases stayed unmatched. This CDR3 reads CASSYDVTGAGNTIYF. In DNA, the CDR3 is TGTGCCAGCAGCTACGACGTGACAGGGGCTGGAAACACCATATATTTT.